This entry concerns a single T cell receptor (beta chain). Its target is not known. Together with a sample-barcoded 5' primer, a J-beta primer mix was included in a second PCR lasting about 7 to 12 cycles. One entry per CDR3 protein, called by TCRdb with MiXCR from the 5' RACE reads. The sample shows about 900,000 distinct CDR3 sequences, roughly 43% of them seen only once. The CDR3 is 13 amino acids. Germline-derived CDR1 and CDR2 are SQVTM and ANQGSEA. The source of the sample is a study of blood T cells in healthy people across ages. Study findings and constraints: CMV status of donors was not determined, possibly confounding expanded clonotype changes. Researchers judged that diversity estimates from one million T cells fell short of true values. The recorded TCR beta diversity per million T cells decreased in a roughly linear manner with age. In long-lived donors, naive CD4+ cell counts and diversity exceeded those of aged donors.

This chain joins TRBV29-1 and TRBJ2-5, with D perhaps TRBD1 or TRBD2 (5 bases each). The J call may be faulty, since TRBJ2-7 better matches the DNA end. The source of this sequence is a man aged 25 to 45 in good health. Specimen: blood. CDR3 in amino acids: CSGSRDGAYEQYF. DNA of the CDR3: TGCAGCGGTAGCCGGGACGGAGCCTACGAGCAGTACTTC.